The 18 T cell receptor beta chains below come from one sample, sequenced in a study of blood T cell repertoires in COVID-19. Libraries were prepared by immunoSEQ multiplex PCR; TCRdb keeps only in-frame clonotypes and omits some of them. The data contain 70,000 to 95,000 clones, more than 65% of them singletons. Source material: peripheral blood. The receptors derive from a woman aged 45-59 years with acute or convalescent COVID-19.

The chain employs TRBV9 and TRBJ1-3, with unresolved D. Germline V gene data show CDR1 as SGDLS and CDR2 as YYNGEE. The CDR3 is 13 amino acids. Between the trimmed V and J ends, which lost 0 bases and 8 bases, there was a span of 9 bases. The CDR3 DNA is TGTGCCAGCAGCGTAGACAGTCAATACACCATATATTTT. Translated: CASSVDSQYTIYF.

This chain links TRBV6-1 with TRBJ2-1, with D perhaps TRBD2 (7 bases). V was clipped by 1 base and J by 2 bases, with 15 bases between them. The CDR3 loop spans 17 amino acids. From germline, CDR1 is MNHNS and CDR2 SASEGT. The CDR3 DNA sequence: TGTGCCAGCAGTGAAGAGACGGGGGGCCAGCCCTACAATGAGCAGTTCTTC. This codes for CASSEETGGQPYNEQFF.

V usage is TRBV6-2 or TRBV6-3 and J usage is TRBJ2-2, with 7 bases identical to TRBD2. Looked up from germline, CDR1 is MNHEY and CDR2 is SVGEGT. J gave up 1 base and V 0 bases, and 5 bases lay outside the gene matches. This CDR3 is 17 amino acids long. The DNA for the CDR3 is TGTGCCAGCAGTTACTCCCCGGGACTACAGAACACCGGGGAGCTGTTTTTT. The encoded protein is CASSYSPGLQNTGELFF.

The rearrangement links TRBV29-1 to TRBJ2-2; no definite D call. The V and J ends lost 6 bases and 3 bases respectively, with 2 bases between them. The V gene's germline CDR1 is SQVTM and CDR2 ANQGSEA. The CDR3 is 10 amino acids. The CDR3 loop is CSVDTGELFF. The DNA of the CDR3 is TGCAGCGTCGACACCGGGGAGCTGTTTTTT.

CDR3 DNA: TGTGCCAGCTCGCCCAGCGGGGAGAACTATGGCTACACCTTC. Its protein product is CASSPSGENYGYTF. V usage is TRBV18 and J usage is TRBJ1-2; D is ambiguous. The V gene lost 6 bases and the J gene lost 2 bases, with 13 bases spanning the gap. The CDR3 has 14 amino acids. Looked up from germline, CDR1 is KGHSH and CDR2 is LQKENI.

This clone showed up just a few times. The V and J genes are TRBV2 and TRBJ2-7; 8 bases are a match to TRBD1. Germline V gene data show CDR1 as SNHLY and CDR2 as FYNNEI. V lost 6 bases, J lost 2 bases, and 6 bases stayed unmatched. The CDR3 runs to 14 residues. CDR3 sequence: CASRPGQEPYEQYF. Written as DNA, the CDR3 is TGTGCCAGCAGGCCGGGACAGGAGCCCTACGAGCAGTACTTC.

V and J are TRBV4-3 and TRBJ2-4; 13 bases are shared with TRBD2. There are 17 residues in the CDR3. Germline assignment: CDR1 LGHNA and CDR2 YSLEER. The V gene end was trimmed by 4 bases and the J gene end by 8 bases; junction bases not matched to a gene: 11. The CDR3, as DNA: TGCGCCAGCAGCCTTGAACTAGCGGGGGGGCCTAATGACATTCAGTACTTC. Translating gives CASSLELAGGPNDIQYF.

CDR3 protein: CSARQGVNEKLFF. The CDR3 bases are TGCAGCGCCCGACAGGGAGTAAACGAAAAACTGTTTTTT. The chain employs TRBV29-1 and TRBJ1-4; 7 bases line up with TRBD1. Germline CDR1 SQVTM, CDR2 ANQGSEA. The J segment lost 8 bases and the V segment lost 7 bases, leaving 10 bases of the junction unmatched. The CDR3 totals 13 residues.

CDR3 nucleotide sequence: TGTGCCAGCAGCCAAGAAACGGGGACTAGCGGGGGGGCAGGCACAGATACGCAGTATTTT. Translation: CASSQETGTSGGAGTDTQYF. The J gene is TRBJ2-3, the V gene TRBV4-2, with 16 bases aligning to TRBD2. The CDR3 totals 20 residues. V shed 0 bases and J 1 base; nucleotides not matched to a gene: 7. Germline V gene data show CDR1 as LGHNA and CDR2 as YNFKEQ.

The chain has TRBV28 and TRBJ1-3; 8 bases match TRBD1. Trimming at V came to 10 bases and at J to 2 bases, leaving 10 bases not matched to a gene. Germline V gene lookup returns CDR1 MDHEN and CDR2 SYDVKM. This CDR3 is built from 15 residues. The CDR3 coding sequence is TGTGCCACCATGGGACAGGCGGTCCCTGGAAACACCATATATTTT. Its protein is CATMGQAVPGNTIYF.

The V call is TRBV25-1, the J call TRBJ2-7; D remains ambiguous. The CDR3 is made up of 14 amino acids. V was cut by 2 bases and J by 6 bases, with 14 bases left in between. From germline, CDR1 is MGHDK and CDR2 SYGVNS. In DNA form, the CDR3 reads TGTGCCAGCAGTGAACGTCTAGGTGTAGGCGAGCAGTACTTC. As protein: CASSERLGVGEQYF.

This clone was seen once. V is TRBV5-1 and J is TRBJ2-5, with TRBD2 identical over 7 bases. J was trimmed by 5 bases and V by 0 bases; bases with no gene match: 4. The CDR3 loop spans 14 amino acids. Germline CDR1 reads SGHRS; CDR2 reads YFSETQ. The CDR3 loop reads CASSLGSGKETQYF. For the CDR3, the DNA is TGCGCCAGCAGCTTGGGAAGCGGGAAGGAGACCCAGTACTTC.

The chain links TRBV11-2 to TRBJ2-7; D perhaps matches TRBD2 (5 bases). CDR1 is SGHAT and CDR2 is FQNNGV in the germline V gene. The V gene lost 3 bases and the J gene lost 6 bases, with 15 bases spanning the gap. The CDR3 consists of 14 residues. CDR3 region: CASSFRLSSGEQYF. The CDR3 DNA reads as TGTGCCAGCAGCTTCCGACTTAGCAGCGGCGAGCAGTACTTC.

A few counts support this clone. V gene TRBV12-1 combines with J gene TRBJ1-1. TRBV12-1 is marked as a pseudogene. The CDR3 runs 11 residues. The CDR3 sequence: CASSQGRRAFF. The DNA for the CDR3 is TGTGCCAGCAGCCAAGGGAGGAGGGCTTTCTTT.

The chain recombines TRBV2 with TRBJ1-5; TRBD1 aligns across 8 bases. The V gene end was trimmed by 3 bases and the J gene end by 6 bases; junction bases not matched to a gene: 7. This CDR3 spans 15 amino acids. Germline values: CDR1 SNHLY, CDR2 FYNNEI. The CDR3 is CASSEDQGAGQPQHF. The CDR3 nucleotides read TGTGCCAGCAGTGAGGATCAGGGGGCAGGTCAGCCCCAGCATTTT.

The rearrangement joins TRBV5-1 to TRBJ2-2, with 8 bases identical to TRBD1. The trim removed 2 bases at V and 1 base at J, leaving 1 base unmatched. This CDR3 has 15 residues. CDR1 is SGHRS and CDR2 is YFSETQ in the germline V gene. For the CDR3, the DNA is TGCGCCAGCAGCTTAGGACAGGGGAACACCGGGGAGCTGTTTTTT. It codes for CASSLGQGNTGELFF.

The chain recombines TRBV3-1 (or the pseudogene TRBV3-2) with TRBJ1-5; D is undetermined. The CDR3 covers 14 residues. Trimming took off 0 bases at V and 4 bases at J, with 7 bases between the two ends. The V gene's germline CDR1 is LGHDT and CDR2 YNNKEL (reference sequence). CDR3 in DNA: TGTGCCAGCAGCCAAGATGTTGCGAATCAGCCCCAGCATTTT. Protein: CASSQDVANQPQHF.

The rearrangement joins TRBV6-2 or TRBV6-3 to TRBJ2-3; D is perhaps TRBD1 (6 bases). The CDR3 spans 14 residues. V lost 0 bases and J lost 6, with 10 bases in between. Germline V CDR1 and CDR2: MNHEY, SVGEGT. The CDR3: CASSYSGHTDTQYF. The CDR3 region has the DNA TGTGCCAGCAGTTACTCGGGACACACCGATACGCAGTATTTT.